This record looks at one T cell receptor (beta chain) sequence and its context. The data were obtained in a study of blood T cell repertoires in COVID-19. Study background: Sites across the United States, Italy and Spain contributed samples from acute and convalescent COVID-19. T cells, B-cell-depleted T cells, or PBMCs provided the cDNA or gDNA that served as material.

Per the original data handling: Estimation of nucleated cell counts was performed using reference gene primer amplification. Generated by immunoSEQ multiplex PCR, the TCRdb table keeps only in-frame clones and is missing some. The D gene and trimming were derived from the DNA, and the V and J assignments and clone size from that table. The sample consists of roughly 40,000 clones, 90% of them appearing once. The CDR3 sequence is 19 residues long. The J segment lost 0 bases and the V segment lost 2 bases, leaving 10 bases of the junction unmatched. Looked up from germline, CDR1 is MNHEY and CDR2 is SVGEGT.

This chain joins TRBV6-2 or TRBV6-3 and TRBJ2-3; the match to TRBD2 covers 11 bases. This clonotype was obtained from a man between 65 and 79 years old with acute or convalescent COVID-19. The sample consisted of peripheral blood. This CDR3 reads CASSYPTSGRITSTDTQYF. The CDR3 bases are TGTGCCAGCAGTTACCCCACTAGCGGGAGAATAACTAGCACAGATACGCAGTATTTT.